This T cell receptor (beta chain) was captured by sequencing in a study of T cell responses to AZD1222 COVID-19 vaccine. Libraries were prepared by immunoSEQ multiplex PCR; TCRdb keeps only in-frame clonotypes and omits some of them. The sample contains some 84,000 clones, 70% to 90% of which appear only once. Findings of the study overall: Clonal diversity was possibly underestimated, and white British individuals and females predominated among donors.

With V trimmed by 4 bases and J by 3 bases, 13 bases remained unmatched. CDR3 length equals 19 residues. Per germline, CDR1 SGHDN and CDR2 FVKESK. With respect to this clone: Its antigen is as yet unknown.

The sample in question was peripheral blood, obtained 28 days after the second AZD1222 dose. The clonotype originates from an adult who received the AZD1222 COVID-19 vaccine. The chain has TRBV14 and TRBJ2-6; 9 bases match TRBD1. CDR3 in amino acids: CASSPWGQGNTYGANVLTF. The CDR3 DNA is TGTGCCAGCAGCCCTTGGGGACAGGGAAATACGTATGGGGCCAACGTCCTGACTTTC. Based on the CDR3 plus reference TRBV14 and TRBJ2-6, the full variable domain is EAGVTQFPSHSVIEKGQTVTLRCDPISGHDNLYWYRRVMGKEIKFLLHFVKESKQDESGMPNNRFLAERTGGTYSTLKVQPAELEDSGVYFCASSPWGQGNTYGANVLTFGAGSRLTVL.